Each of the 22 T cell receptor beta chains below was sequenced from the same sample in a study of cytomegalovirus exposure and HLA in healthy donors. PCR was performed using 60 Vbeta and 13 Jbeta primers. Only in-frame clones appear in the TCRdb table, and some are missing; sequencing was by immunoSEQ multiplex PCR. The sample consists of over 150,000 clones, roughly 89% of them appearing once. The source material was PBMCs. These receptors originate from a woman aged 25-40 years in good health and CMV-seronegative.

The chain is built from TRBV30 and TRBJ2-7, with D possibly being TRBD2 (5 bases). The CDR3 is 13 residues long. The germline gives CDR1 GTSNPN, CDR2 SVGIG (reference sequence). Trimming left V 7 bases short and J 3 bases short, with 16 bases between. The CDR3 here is CAYSPSRDYEQYF. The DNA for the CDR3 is TGTGCCTACTCCCCAAGCCGGGACTACGAGCAGTACTTC. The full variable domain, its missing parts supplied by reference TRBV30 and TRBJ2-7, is SQTIHQWPATLVQPVGSPLSLECTVEGTSNPNLYWYRQAAGRGLQLLFYSVGIGQISSEVPQNLSASRPQDRQFILSSKKLLLSDSGFYLCAYSPSRDYEQYFGPGTRLTVT.

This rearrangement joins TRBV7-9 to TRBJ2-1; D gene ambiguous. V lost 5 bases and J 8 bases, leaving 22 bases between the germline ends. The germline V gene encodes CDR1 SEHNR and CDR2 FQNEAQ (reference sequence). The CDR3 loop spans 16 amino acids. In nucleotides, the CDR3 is TGTGCCAGCAGCCGGGTTGGAGCCTCGACGTCATATGAGCAGTTCTTC. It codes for CASSRVGASTSYEQFF.

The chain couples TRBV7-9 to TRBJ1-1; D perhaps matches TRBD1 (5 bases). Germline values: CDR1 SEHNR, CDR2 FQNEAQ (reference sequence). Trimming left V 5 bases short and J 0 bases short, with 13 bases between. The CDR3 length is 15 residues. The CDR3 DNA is TGTGCCAGCAGCCCCAGTAGGGGATTGAACACTGAAGCTTTCTTT. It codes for CASSPSRGLNTEAFF. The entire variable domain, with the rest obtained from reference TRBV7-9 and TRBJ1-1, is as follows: DTGVSQNPRHKITKRGQNVTFRCDPISEHNRLYWYRQTLGQGPEFLTYFQNEAQLEKSRLLSDRFSAERPKGSFSTLEIQRTEQGDSAMYLCASSPSRGLNTEAFFGQGTRLTVV.

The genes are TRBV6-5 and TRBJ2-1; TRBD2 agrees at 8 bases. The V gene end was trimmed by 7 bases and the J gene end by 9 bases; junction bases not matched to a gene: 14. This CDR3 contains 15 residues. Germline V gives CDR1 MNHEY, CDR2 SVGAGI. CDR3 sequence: CASMGVAGGRGEQFF. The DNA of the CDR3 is TGTGCCAGCATGGGGGTGGCGGGGGGCCGGGGTGAGCAGTTCTTC.

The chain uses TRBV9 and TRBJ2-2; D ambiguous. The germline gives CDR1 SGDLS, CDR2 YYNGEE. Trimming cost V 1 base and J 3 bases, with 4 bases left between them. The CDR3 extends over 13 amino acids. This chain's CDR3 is CASSVPDTGELFF. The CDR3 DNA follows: TGTGCCAGCAGCGTACCCGACACCGGGGAGCTGTTTTTT.

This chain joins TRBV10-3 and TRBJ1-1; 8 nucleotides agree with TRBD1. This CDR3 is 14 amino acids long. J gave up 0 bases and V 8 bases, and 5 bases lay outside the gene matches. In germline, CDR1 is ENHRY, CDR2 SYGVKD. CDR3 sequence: CAIGRQGLNTEAFF. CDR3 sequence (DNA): TGTGCCATCGGACGACAGGGGCTGAACACTGAAGCTTTCTTT.

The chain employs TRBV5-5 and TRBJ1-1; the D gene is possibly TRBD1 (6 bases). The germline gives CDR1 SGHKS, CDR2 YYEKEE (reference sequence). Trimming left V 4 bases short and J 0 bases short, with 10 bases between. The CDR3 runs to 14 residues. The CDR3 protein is CASSQWTVNTEAFF. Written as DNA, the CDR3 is TGTGCCAGCAGCCAATGGACAGTGAACACTGAAGCTTTCTTT.

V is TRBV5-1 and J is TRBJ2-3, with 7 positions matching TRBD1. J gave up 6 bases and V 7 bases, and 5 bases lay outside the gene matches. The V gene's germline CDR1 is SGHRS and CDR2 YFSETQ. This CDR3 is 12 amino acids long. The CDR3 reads CASDRDHDTQYF. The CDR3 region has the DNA TGCGCCAGCGACAGGGACCATGATACGCAGTATTTT.

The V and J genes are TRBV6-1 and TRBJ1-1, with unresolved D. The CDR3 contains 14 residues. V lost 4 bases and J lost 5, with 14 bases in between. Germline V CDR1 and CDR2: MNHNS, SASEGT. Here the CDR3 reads CASSVSEPATEAFF. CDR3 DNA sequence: TGTGCCAGCAGTGTCTCGGAGCCGGCAACTGAAGCTTTCTTT.

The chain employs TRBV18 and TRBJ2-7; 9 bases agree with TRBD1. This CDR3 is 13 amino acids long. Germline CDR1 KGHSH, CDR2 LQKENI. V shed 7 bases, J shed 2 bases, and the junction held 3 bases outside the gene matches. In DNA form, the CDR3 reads TGTGCCAGCTTCCGGACAGGGGCCTACGAGCAGTACTTC. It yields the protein CASFRTGAYEQYF. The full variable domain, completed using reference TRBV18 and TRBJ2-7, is NAGVMQNPRHLVRRRGQEARLRCSPMKGHSHVYWYRQLPEEGLKFMVYLQKENIIDESGMPKERFSAEFPKEGPSILRIQQVVRGDSAAYFCASFRTGAYEQYFGPGTRLTVT.

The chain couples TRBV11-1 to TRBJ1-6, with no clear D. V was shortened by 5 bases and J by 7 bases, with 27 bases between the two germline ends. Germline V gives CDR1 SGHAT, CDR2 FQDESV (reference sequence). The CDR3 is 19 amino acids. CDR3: CASSPYPRCPRISNSPLHF. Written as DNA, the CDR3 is TGTGCCAGCAGCCCGTACCCCCGGTGTCCCCGAATTAGCAATTCACCCCTCCACTTT. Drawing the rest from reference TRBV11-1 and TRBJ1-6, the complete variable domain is EAEVAQSPRYKITEKSQAVAFWCDPISGHATLYWYRQILGQGPELLVQFQDESVVDDSQLPKDRFSAERLKGVDSTLKIQPAELGDSAMYLCASSPYPRCPRISNSPLHFGNGTRLTVT.

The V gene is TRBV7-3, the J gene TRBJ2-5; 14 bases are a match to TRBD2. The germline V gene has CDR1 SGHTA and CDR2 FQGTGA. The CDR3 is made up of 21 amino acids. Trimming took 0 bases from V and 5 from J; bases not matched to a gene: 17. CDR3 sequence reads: CASSLTNTTTSGRALKETQYF. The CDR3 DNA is TGTGCCAGCAGCTTAACGAATACTACGACTAGCGGGAGGGCCCTCAAGGAGACCCAGTACTTC.

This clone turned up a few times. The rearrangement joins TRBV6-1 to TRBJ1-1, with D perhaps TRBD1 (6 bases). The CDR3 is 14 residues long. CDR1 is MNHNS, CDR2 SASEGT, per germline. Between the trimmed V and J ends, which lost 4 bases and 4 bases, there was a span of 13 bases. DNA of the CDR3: TGTGCCAGCAGTGGGTTAGGGGACACCACTGAAGCTTTCTTT. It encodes CASSGLGDTTEAFF.

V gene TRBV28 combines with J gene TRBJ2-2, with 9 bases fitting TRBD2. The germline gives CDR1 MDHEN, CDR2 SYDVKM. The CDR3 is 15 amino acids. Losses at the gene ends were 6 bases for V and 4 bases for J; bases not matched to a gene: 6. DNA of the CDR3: TGTGCCAGCAGCGGGACTAGCAAGCCCACCGGGGAGCTGTTTTTT. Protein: CASSGTSKPTGELFF.

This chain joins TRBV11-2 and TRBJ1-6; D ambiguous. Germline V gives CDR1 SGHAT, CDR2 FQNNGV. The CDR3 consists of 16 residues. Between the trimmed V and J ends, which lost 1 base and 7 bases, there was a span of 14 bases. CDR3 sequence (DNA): TGTGCCAGCAGCTTAGTGGACGGGGTACCAAATTCACCCCTCCACTTT. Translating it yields CASSLVDGVPNSPLHF.

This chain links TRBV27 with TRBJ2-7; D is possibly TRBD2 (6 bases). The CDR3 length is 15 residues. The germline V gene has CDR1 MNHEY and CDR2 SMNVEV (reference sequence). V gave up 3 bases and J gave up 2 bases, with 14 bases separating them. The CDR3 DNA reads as TGTGCCAGCAGTTTGTCGTTCGGGGGTCCCTACGAGCAGTACTTC. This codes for CASSLSFGGPYEQYF.

The CDR3 loop reads CASTPGGSNEKLFF. The CDR3, as DNA: TGTGCCAGCACTCCGGGGGGATCTAATGAAAAACTGTTTTTT. The chain couples TRBV28 to TRBJ1-4; D might be TRBD1 (5 bases). Trimming left V 7 bases short and J 3 bases short, with 12 bases between. The germline V gene has CDR1 MDHEN and CDR2 SYDVKM. The length of the CDR3 is 14 residues.

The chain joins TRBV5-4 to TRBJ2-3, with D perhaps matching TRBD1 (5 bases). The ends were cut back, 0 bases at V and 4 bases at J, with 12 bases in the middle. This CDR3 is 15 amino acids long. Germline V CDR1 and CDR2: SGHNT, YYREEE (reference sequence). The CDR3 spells CASSLVGVVADTQYF. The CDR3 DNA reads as TGTGCCAGCAGCTTGGTAGGGGTAGTAGCAGATACGCAGTATTTT.

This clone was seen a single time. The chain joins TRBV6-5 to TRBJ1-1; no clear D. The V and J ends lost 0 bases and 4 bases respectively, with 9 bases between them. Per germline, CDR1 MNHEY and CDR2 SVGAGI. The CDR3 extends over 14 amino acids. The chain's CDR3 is CASSYSRGSTEAFF. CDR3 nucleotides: TGTGCCAGCAGTTACTCGAGAGGGAGCACTGAAGCTTTCTTT.

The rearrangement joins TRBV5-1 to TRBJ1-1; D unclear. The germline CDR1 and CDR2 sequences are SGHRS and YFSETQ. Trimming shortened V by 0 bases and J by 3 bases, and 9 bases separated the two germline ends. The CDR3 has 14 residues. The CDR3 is CASSLGSPDTEAFF. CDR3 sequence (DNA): TGCGCCAGCAGCTTGGGGTCTCCAGACACTGAAGCTTTCTTT.

CDR3 residues: CASSTQSYEQYF. DNA for the CDR3: TGCGCCAGCAGCACCCAGTCCTACGAGCAGTACTTC. This chain connects TRBV5-1 to TRBJ2-7, with D hard to call. This CDR3 comprises 12 residues. Trimming took off 4 bases at V and 1 base at J, with 6 bases between the two ends. Germline CDR1 and CDR2: SGHRS and YFSETQ.

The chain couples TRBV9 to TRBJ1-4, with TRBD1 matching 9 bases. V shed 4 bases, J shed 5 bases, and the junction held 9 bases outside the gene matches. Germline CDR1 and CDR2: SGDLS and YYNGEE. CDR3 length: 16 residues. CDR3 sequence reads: CASSTPSGQGNEKLFF. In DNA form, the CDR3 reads TGTGCCAGCAGCACTCCCTCGGGACAGGGAAATGAAAAACTGTTTTTT.